These T cell receptor beta chains were read from a single sample in a study of T cell changes during pregnancy in multiple sclerosis. Produced via immunoSEQ multiplex PCR; TCRdb's table is partial and in-frame only. The sample lists fewer than 85,000 clones; 85% to 95% were seen once. The source material was peripheral blood, sampled in the second trimester of pregnancy. All receptors come from a female donor with multiple sclerosis, enrolled in a pregnancy study. Each CDR3 is given with its conserved first and last residue. The D gene is left open where the match is weak. Some rows mark clone size as missing; the rest say once, few, many or name a class of expanded clone.

cdr3_aa: CATSGRGGGDTEAFF; cdr3_nt: TGTGCCACCAGCGGCCGCGGGGGGGGAGACACTGAAGCTTTCTTT; d_call: NA; j_call: TRBJ1-1; v_call: TRBV15; clone_size: NA
cdr3_aa: CASSLAETGSTDTQYF; cdr3_nt: TGTGCCAGCAGCTTAGCCGAGACAGGGAGCACAGATACGCAGTATTTT; d_call: TRBD1; j_call: TRBJ2-3; v_call: TRBV7-9; clone_size: once
cdr3_aa: CSVEGPGQGYNEQFF; cdr3_nt: TGCAGCGTTGAAGGACCGGGACAGGGATACAATGAGCAGTTCTTC; d_call: TRBD1; j_call: TRBJ2-1; v_call: TRBV29-1; clone_size: NA
cdr3_aa: CASSLFAGGYTF; cdr3_nt: TGTGCCAGCAGCCTCTTCGCGGGCGGCTACACCTTC; d_call: NA; j_call: TRBJ1-2; v_call: TRBV7-9; clone_size: few
cdr3_aa: CASREGYNEQFF; cdr3_nt: TGTGCCAGCAGGGAGGGTTACAATGAGCAGTTCTTC; d_call: NA; j_call: TRBJ2-1; v_call: TRBV2; clone_size: few
cdr3_aa: CASSRGHNEKLFF; cdr3_nt: TGTGCCAGTAGTCGGGGTCATAATGAAAAACTGTTTTTT; d_call: NA; j_call: TRBJ1-4; v_call: TRBV19; clone_size: NA
cdr3_aa: CASSLRQGPYEQYF; cdr3_nt: TGTGCCAGCAGCTTGAGACAGGGACCCTACGAGCAGTACTTC; d_call: TRBD1; j_call: TRBJ2-7; v_call: TRBV7-8; clone_size: NA
cdr3_aa: CASSLAGGGYGYTF; cdr3_nt: TGTGCCAGCAGCTTAGCAGGGGGAGGCTATGGCTACACCTTC; d_call: TRBD1; j_call: TRBJ1-2; v_call: TRBV11-2; clone_size: once
cdr3_aa: CASSGGDNSPLHF; cdr3_nt: TGTGCCAGCAGTGGGGGGGATAATTCACCCCTCCACTTT; d_call: NA; j_call: TRBJ1-6; v_call: TRBV6-1; clone_size: NA
cdr3_aa: CAIRAGDSGANVLTF; cdr3_nt: TGTGCCATCAGGGCGGGTGACTCTGGGGCCAACGTCCTGACTTTC; d_call: NA; j_call: TRBJ2-6; v_call: TRBV10-3; clone_size: NA
cdr3_aa: CASAPGTAKETQYF; cdr3_nt: TGCGCCAGCGCACCCGGGACTGCAAAAGAGACCCAGTACTTC; d_call: NA; j_call: TRBJ2-5; v_call: TRBV5-1; clone_size: NA
cdr3_aa: CASGLVLDRAYNSPLHF; cdr3_nt: TGTGCTAGTGGTTTGGTACTGGACAGGGCATATAATTCACCCCTCCACTTT; d_call: TRBD1; j_call: TRBJ1-6; v_call: TRBV12-5; clone_size: NA
cdr3_aa: CASTTPGGANTGELFF; cdr3_nt: TGTGCCAGCACCACCCCAGGGGGCGCGAACACCGGGGAGCTGTTTTTT; d_call: TRBD1; j_call: TRBJ2-2; v_call: TRBV2; clone_size: NA
cdr3_aa: CASMLRENTGELFF; cdr3_nt: TGTGCCAGCATGTTACGAGAGAACACCGGGGAGCTGTTTTTT; d_call: NA; j_call: TRBJ2-2; v_call: TRBV6-6; clone_size: NA
cdr3_aa: CASSFGGGSQPQHF; cdr3_nt: TGTGCCAGCAGTTTTGGGGGGGGTAGTCAGCCCCAGCATTTT; d_call: NA; j_call: TRBJ1-5; v_call: TRBV28; clone_size: NA
cdr3_aa: CASSFGTGLHTEAFF; cdr3_nt: TGCGCCAGCAGCTTCGGGACAGGGCTGCACACTGAAGCTTTCTTT; d_call: TRBD1; j_call: TRBJ1-1; v_call: TRBV5-1; clone_size: NA
cdr3_aa: CASRGEYRGRATNEKLFF; cdr3_nt: TGTGCCAGTAGGGGAGAATACAGGGGACGAGCAACTAATGAAAAACTGTTTTTT; d_call: TRBD1; j_call: TRBJ1-4; v_call: TRBV19; clone_size: once
cdr3_aa: CASSYFPPGQGAEQYF; cdr3_nt: TGTGCCAGCAGTTACTTCCCACCGGGACAGGGGGCCGAGCAGTACTTC; d_call: TRBD1; j_call: TRBJ2-7; v_call: TRBV6-5; clone_size: NA
cdr3_aa: CASSEIREDTQYF; cdr3_nt: TGTGCCAGCAGTGAAATCAGGGAAGATACGCAGTATTTT; d_call: NA; j_call: TRBJ2-3; v_call: TRBV6-1; clone_size: NA
cdr3_aa: CASSEARGAKLYEQYF; cdr3_nt: TGTGCCAGCAGTGAAGCGCGGGGGGCTAAACTCTACGAGCAGTACTTC; d_call: TRBD2; j_call: TRBJ2-7; v_call: TRBV2; clone_size: NA
cdr3_aa: CASSSGWDEQFF; cdr3_nt: TGTGCCAGCAGCTCAGGGTGGGATGAGCAGTTCTTC; d_call: NA; j_call: TRBJ2-1; v_call: TRBV7-8; clone_size: NA
cdr3_aa: CASSSPGRGEQFF; cdr3_nt: TGTGCCAGCAGCTCGCCGGGGAGGGGTGAGCAGTTCTTC; d_call: TRBD2; j_call: TRBJ2-1; v_call: TRBV7-2; clone_size: NA
cdr3_aa: CASTDPRGAYNEQFF; cdr3_nt: TGTGCCAGCACCGACCCGCGCGGGGCTTACAATGAGCAGTTCTTC; d_call: NA; j_call: TRBJ2-1; v_call: TRBV6-5; clone_size: NA
cdr3_aa: CASSLAGISGNTIYF; cdr3_nt: TGTGCCAGCAGCTTGGCCGGGATCTCTGGAAACACCATATATTTT; d_call: NA; j_call: TRBJ1-3; v_call: TRBV5-6; clone_size: NA
cdr3_aa: CASSLSGFPLQPQHF; cdr3_nt: TGTGCCAGCTCCCTCTCGGGGTTTCCTCTTCAGCCCCAGCATTTT; d_call: NA; j_call: TRBJ1-5; v_call: TRBV18; clone_size: once
cdr3_aa: CASSDGAYEQYF; cdr3_nt: TGTGCCAGCAGTGATGGGGCGTACGAGCAGTACTTC; d_call: NA; j_call: TRBJ2-7; v_call: TRBV2; clone_size: NA
cdr3_aa: CASSLGAGGGQETQYF; cdr3_nt: TGCGCCAGCAGCTTAGGAGCGGGGGGGGGTCAAGAGACCCAGTACTTC; d_call: TRBD2; j_call: TRBJ2-5; v_call: TRBV5-1; clone_size: NA
cdr3_aa: CASSGNPNSYEQYF; cdr3_nt: TGTGCCAGTAGCGGGAACCCCAACTCCTACGAGCAGTACTTC; d_call: NA; j_call: TRBJ2-7; v_call: TRBV19; clone_size: NA